These 31 T cell receptor beta chains share one sample of origin, sequenced in a study of human T cells and chemical hapten exposure. TCRdb ran MiXCR on the RACE reads and lists one entry per CDR3 protein. The profile shows 95,000 to 150,000 distinct CDR3 sequences, roughly an eighth of them singletons. As for time point: patch test 1, 2 weeks after DPC sensitization. Treatment described: therapeutic diphenylcyclopropenone sensitization with weekly scalp DPC. Sequencing used whole blood, obtained in connection with sensitization to the hapten diphenylcyclopropenone (DPC). The receptors originated from a man aged 18 to 29 with alopecia areata. Some clones in this sample may be carry-over from other donors' samples.

The chain employs TRBV29-1 and TRBJ1-2; tentatively, D is TRBD1 (6 bases). The CDR3 loop spans 14 amino acids. Germline V gene data show CDR1 as SQVTM and CDR2 as ANQGSEA. V lost 2 bases and J 3 bases, leaving 13 bases between the germline ends. CDR3 protein: CSVESLAGDYGYTF. For the CDR3, the DNA is TGCAGCGTTGAATCCCTTGCAGGGGACTATGGCTACACCTTC.

This clonotype has ten or more counts. The genes are TRBV9 and TRBJ2-1; 7 nucleotides match TRBD2. The CDR3 runs 17 residues. Losses at the gene ends were 1 base for V and 2 bases for J; bases not matched to a gene: 9. Germline assignment: CDR1 SGDLS and CDR2 YYNGEE. In nucleotides, the CDR3 is TGTGCCAGCAGCGTATTTGGTGTGGCGGGGGCCTACAATGAGCAGTTCTTC. Its translation is CASSVFGVAGAYNEQFF.

The CDR3 DNA follows: TGTGCCAGCAGCTTACGATTGGTTAACTATGGCTACACCTTC. Translation: CASSLRLVNYGYTF. The rearrangement links TRBV7-8 to TRBJ1-2; no definite D call. Trimming cost V 2 bases and J 1 base, with 8 bases left between them. There are 14 residues in the CDR3. The germline gives CDR1 SGHVS, CDR2 FQNEAQ.

This sequence joins TRBV7-2 and TRBJ1-1; 10 nucleotides align to TRBD1. The V segment lost 4 bases and the J segment 5 bases; nucleotides outside the gene matches: 4. This CDR3 spans 14 amino acids. Germline V gene data show CDR1 as SGHTA and CDR2 as FQGNSA. DNA for the CDR3: TGTGCCAGCAGCTCGACAGGGGGCTTAACTGAAGCTTTCTTT. This sequence encodes CASSSTGGLTEAFF. The variable domain in full, completed from reference TRBV7-2 and TRBJ1-1, reads GAGVSQSPSNKVTEKGKDVELRCDPISGHTALYWYRQSLGQGLEFLIYFQGNSAPDKSGLPSDRFSAERTGGSVSTLTIQRTQQEDSAVYLCASSSTGGLTEAFFGQGTRLTVV.

This clonotype came up a few times. The V call is TRBV6-2 or TRBV6-3, the J call TRBJ2-7, with D perhaps TRBD1 (5 bases). The V end lost 4 bases, the J end lost 3 bases, and 10 bases lay between the germline ends. CDR3 length: 13 residues. Germline-derived CDR1 and CDR2 are MNHEY and SVGEGT. CDR3 DNA sequence: TGTGCCAGCAGTTTAGGGGCTCGCTACGAGCAGTACTTC. This translates into CASSLGARYEQYF.

This chain uses TRBV28 with TRBJ2-7; 12 bases align to TRBD1. Germline CDR1 and CDR2: MDHEN and SYDVKM. CDR3 size: 17 residues. With V trimmed by 5 bases and J by 3 bases, 11 bases remained unmatched. CDR3 sequence: CASSKPLRDRGLYEQYF. The CDR3 DNA reads TGTGCCAGCAGTAAACCTCTTCGGGACAGGGGGCTCTACGAGCAGTACTTC.

This clonotype has a count of ten or more. The rearrangement uses TRBV11-2 and TRBJ2-4; tentatively, D is TRBD2 (6 bases). This CDR3 has 14 residues. Trimming shortened V by 5 bases and J by 6 bases, and 14 bases separated the two germline ends. CDR1 is SGHAT, CDR2 FQNNGV, per germline. CDR3 coding DNA: TGTGCCAGCAGCCCACCCGGGACTCGAAACATTCAGTACTTC. Translation gives CASSPPGTRNIQYF.

Worth noting for this clonotype: An end of the junction does not agree with germline; a read error may underlie this. This rearrangement joins TRBV18 to TRBJ1-4, with 9 positions matching TRBD1. The germline V gene encodes CDR1 KGHSH and CDR2 LQKENI. The length of the CDR3 is 15 residues. The DNA for the CDR3 is TGTGTCAGCTCACCACCGACAGGGGGTAATGAAAAACTGTTTTTT. Translation gives CVSSPPTGGNEKLFF. Filled out from reference TRBV18 and TRBJ1-4, the complete variable domain reads NAGVMQNPRHLVRRRGQEARLRCSPMKGHSHVYWYRQLPEEGLKFMVYLQKENIIDESGMPKERFSAEFPKEGPSILRIQQVVRGDSAAYFCVSSPPTGGNEKLFFGSGTQLSVL.

This clonotype has only a few counts. The gene calls are TRBV11-2 and TRBJ2-3; 7 bases match TRBD2. The J segment lost 5 bases and the V segment lost 2 bases, leaving 7 bases of the junction unmatched. The length of the CDR3 is 15 residues. Germline V gene lookup returns CDR1 SGHAT and CDR2 FQNNGV. The CDR3 sequence is CASSLRGRGVDTQYF. The CDR3 DNA is TGTGCCAGCAGCTTAAGAGGTCGGGGGGTAGATACGCAGTATTTT.

This clonotype was seen only a few times. V and J are TRBV15 and TRBJ2-2; D call uncertain. CDR3 length: 12 residues. Germline values: CDR1 LNHNV, CDR2 YYDKDF (reference sequence). The V end lost 4 bases, the J end lost 6 bases, and 6 bases lay between the germline ends. CDR3 coding DNA: TGTGCCACCAGCACCCTCCCCGGGGAGCTGTTTTTT. Residues: CATSTLPGELFF.

In this sample, this clonotype turned up a few times. The genes are TRBV9 and TRBJ2-2, with 13 bases aligning to TRBD2. The germline V gene has CDR1 SGDLS and CDR2 YYNGEE. V gave up 0 bases and J gave up 0 bases; unmatched junction bases: 2. CDR3 length: 18 amino acids. The CDR3 sequence: CASSVGTSGGTNTGELFF. The CDR3 DNA is TGTGCCAGCAGCGTAGGGACTAGCGGGGGAACGAACACCGGGGAGCTGTTTTTT.

This clonotype was detected ten times or more. The chain uses TRBV10-3 and TRBJ2-4; D not resolved. The CDR3 length is 15 residues. Trimming stripped 3 bases from V and 3 bases from J, with 12 bases between. Looked up from germline, CDR1 is ENHRY and CDR2 is SYGVKD. CDR3 amino acids: CAISEGNTVKNIQYF. The CDR3 DNA sequence: TGTGCCATCAGTGAAGGGAATACGGTCAAAAACATTCAGTACTTC.

This clonotype was counted between two and nine times. V usage is TRBV7-2 and J usage is TRBJ2-3; TRBD2 aligns across 9 bases. J gave up 4 bases and V 0 bases, and 14 bases lay outside the gene matches. The CDR3 extends over 19 amino acids. Germline V gene lookup returns CDR1 SGHTA and CDR2 FQGNSA. The CDR3 nucleotides are TGTGCCAGCAGCTTAGCGTGGGCTAGCGGGGAGACCCCACCAGATACGCAGTATTTT. Encoded protein: CASSLAWASGETPPDTQYF.

In its sample, this clonotype was seen a few times. The rearrangement uses TRBV7-2 and TRBJ1-2, with D uncertain. The germline V and J ends were trimmed by 2 bases and 4 bases, with 8 bases remaining between them. The CDR3 loop spans 13 amino acids. Germline V lookup: CDR1 SGHTA, CDR2 FQGNSA. The CDR3 DNA follows: TGTGCCAGCAGCTTACCACCGGGCTATGGCTACACCTTC. Translating it yields CASSLPPGYGYTF. The whole variable domain, filled in from reference TRBV7-2 and TRBJ1-2, reads GAGVSQSPSNKVTEKGKDVELRCDPISGHTALYWYRQSLGQGLEFLIYFQGNSAPDKSGLPSDRFSAERTGGSVSTLTIQRTQQEDSAVYLCASSLPPGYGYTFGSGTRLTVV.

This rearrangement joins TRBV6-2 or TRBV6-3 to TRBJ2-5; the match to TRBD1 covers 12 bases. V trimming: 7 bases; J trimming: 8 bases; junction bases outside the gene matches: 14. The CDR3 sequence is 16 residues long. CDR1 and CDR2 (germline): MNHEY, SVGEGT. The CDR3 DNA sequence: TGTGCCAGCACCCCCTACCGGGACAGGGGGCAGAGCACCCAGTACTTC. This codes for CASTPYRDRGQSTQYF.

The V and J genes are TRBV10-3 and TRBJ2-3; D is possibly TRBD1 (6 bases). CDR3 size: 14 residues. The germline V gene has CDR1 ENHRY and CDR2 SYGVKD. Trimming removed 7 bases at V and 6 bases at J, with 17 bases between. As DNA, the CDR3 is TGTGCCATCACCTCAGGGGCAGTCAAGGATACGCAGTATTTT. Translation: CAITSGAVKDTQYF.

The chain employs TRBV4-1 and TRBJ1-1; D is possibly TRBD1 (6 bases). The CDR3 has 17 amino acids. V shed 2 bases and J shed 4 bases, with 20 bases lying between them. Germline V gives CDR1 MGHRA, CDR2 YSYEKL. CDR3 DNA: TGCGCCAGCAGCCAATACCTCAGGGGAATGCGGATCACTGAAGCTTTCTTT. It specifies CASSQYLRGMRITEAFF.

This clonotype was seen a few times. J is TRBJ2-5 and V is TRBV7-9; D is uncertain. The CDR3 totals 13 residues. V dropped 6 bases and J dropped 4 bases, with 12 bases sitting between them. Germline V gene data show CDR1 as SEHNR and CDR2 as FQNEAQ (reference sequence). CDR3 loop: CASSDGLSETQYF. The CDR3 DNA is TGTGCCAGCAGTGACGGTTTGTCAGAGACCCAGTACTTC.

This clonotype was found a few times. The chain employs TRBV10-3 and TRBJ1-1; 9 positions agree with TRBD1. Germline V gene lookup returns CDR1 ENHRY and CDR2 SYGVKD. The V segment lost 6 bases and the J segment 4 bases; nucleotides outside the gene matches: 9. The CDR3 length is 15 residues. The CDR3 coding sequence is TGTGCCATCAGAATTAAACAGGGGGCAGGCACTGAAGCTTTCTTT. Translated: CAIRIKQGAGTEAFF.

In this sample, this clonotype turned up a few times. This sequence joins TRBV9 and TRBJ1-6; 8 positions match TRBD1. The trim removed 0 bases at V and 7 bases at J, leaving 3 bases unmatched. Germline V gene data show CDR1 as SGDLS and CDR2 as YYNGEE. The length of the CDR3 is 15 residues. This chain's CDR3 is CASSVAQGANSPLHF. CDR3 nucleotide sequence: TGTGCCAGCAGCGTAGCGCAGGGGGCCAATTCACCCCTCCACTTT. Supplemented by reference TRBV9 and TRBJ1-6, the full variable domain reads DSGVTQTPKHLITATGQRVTLRCSPRSGDLSVYWYQQSLDQGLQFLIQYYNGEERAKGNILERFSAQQFPDLHSELNLSSLELGDSALYFCASSVAQGANSPLHFGNGTRLTVT.

This chain joins TRBV20-1 and TRBJ2-3; tentatively, D is TRBD2 (5 bases). The CDR3 spans 17 residues. Germline CDR1 and CDR2: DFQATT and SNEGSKA (reference sequence). Trimming took 3 bases from V and 8 from J, leaving 27 bases between them. CDR3 loop: CSAREEPPLASRVTQYF. CDR3 sequence (DNA): TGCAGTGCTAGGGAAGAGCCACCCCTAGCTTCACGCGTTACGCAGTATTTT.

This clonotype has only a few counts. V gene TRBV11-2 combines with J gene TRBJ2-3; either TRBD1 or TRBD2 may fit D (6 bases each). Germline CDR1 SGHAT, CDR2 FQNNGV. Trimming shortened V by 6 bases and J by 4 bases, and 20 bases separated the two germline ends. The CDR3 spans 16 residues. The CDR3 DNA follows: TGTGCCAGCAGACGTGAGGGGGGCATTGTGGCAGATACGCAGTATTTT. Protein product: CASRREGGIVADTQYF.

The chain uses TRBV27 and TRBJ2-2; tentatively, D is TRBD1 (6 bases). This CDR3 has 17 amino acids. Trimming shortened V by 2 bases and J by 5 bases, and 18 bases separated the two germline ends. Germline V gene sequence: CDR1 MNHEY, CDR2 SMNVEV (reference sequence). CDR3 nucleotides: TGTGCCAGCAGTTTACGCCTCAGGGGAGCGGATACCGGGGAGCTGTTTTTT. This gives the protein CASSLRLRGADTGELFF.

The CDR3 nucleotides read TGTGCCAGCAGCTCGGGACTAGCGGGGGGCCAGACCTACAATGAGCAGTTCTTC. It translates to CASSSGLAGGQTYNEQFF. The chain has TRBV7-2 and TRBJ2-1, with 15 bases identical to TRBD2. Germline V CDR1 and CDR2: SGHTA, FQGNSA. Trimming at V came to 4 bases and at J to 2 bases, leaving 6 bases not matched to a gene. The CDR3 sequence is 18 residues long.

This clonotype was seen a few times. The chain has TRBV7-2 and TRBJ2-1; 7 bases fit TRBD1. The germline V gene encodes CDR1 SGHTA and CDR2 FQGNSA. The CDR3 extends over 12 amino acids. V lost 4 bases, J lost 9 bases, and 3 bases stayed unmatched. CDR3 nucleotide sequence: TGTGCCAGCAGCTACAGGGGTAGTGAGCAGTTCTTC. It codes for CASSYRGSEQFF.

This chain connects TRBV20-1 to TRBJ2-2, with no clear D. V was clipped by 5 bases and J by 5 bases, with 15 bases between them. This CDR3 region has 14 residues. The germline gives CDR1 DFQATT, CDR2 SNEGSKA (reference sequence). CDR3: CSAPAHGRTGELFF. The CDR3 bases are TGCAGTGCTCCTGCACATGGACGAACCGGGGAGCTGTTTTTT.

V gene TRBV10-1 combines with J gene TRBJ2-7; 8 bases are shared with TRBD2. The CDR3 is 14 amino acids. V was pared by 5 bases and J by 1 base, with 4 bases of the junction left unmatched. The germline CDR1 and CDR2 sequences are WNHNN and SYGVQD (reference sequence). CDR3 protein: CASSRAGESYEQYF. DNA of the CDR3: TGCGCCAGCAGTAGAGCGGGGGAATCCTACGAGCAGTACTTC.

This clonotype came up a few times. The chain joins TRBV18 to TRBJ1-3, with a possible D match to TRBD1 (5 bases). The ends were cut back, 3 bases at V and 2 bases at J, with 14 bases in the middle. This CDR3 is built from 16 residues. Per the germline V gene, CDR1 is KGHSH and CDR2 is LQKENI. The CDR3 sequence: CASSPSTERTGNTIYF. For the CDR3, the DNA is TGTGCCAGCTCACCGTCGACAGAGCGGACTGGAAACACCATATATTTT.

This clonotype was observed a few times. This chain connects TRBV11-2 to TRBJ2-3; 7 bases line up with TRBD1. Germline V CDR1 and CDR2: SGHAT, FQNNGV. This CDR3 region has 15 residues. The junction had 6 bases not matched to a gene; V was cut back by 4 bases and J by 2 bases. CDR3 residues: CASSWGTAITDTQYF. CDR3 in DNA: TGTGCCAGCAGCTGGGGGACAGCAATCACAGATACGCAGTATTTT.

The V gene is TRBV7-9, the J gene TRBJ1-2; D is unclear. V lost 3 bases and J 4 bases, leaving 9 bases between the germline ends. The CDR3 runs to 13 residues. CDR1 is SEHNR and CDR2 is FQNEAQ in the germline V gene (reference sequence). The CDR3 is CASSFDGSYGYTF. The CDR3 DNA is TGTGCCAGCAGCTTTGACGGATCCTATGGCTACACCTTC.

The chain carries TRBV20-1 and TRBJ1-4; 7 bases align to TRBD1. Trimming removed 3 bases from V and 5 bases from J; junction bases left unmatched: 9. Germline values: CDR1 DFQATT, CDR2 SNEGSKA (reference sequence). The CDR3 consists of 15 residues. The CDR3 loop is CSARPPTGENEKLFF. CDR3 DNA: TGCAGTGCTAGGCCGCCTACAGGGGAAAATGAAAAACTGTTTTTT.